The 5 T cell receptor beta chains below come from one sample, sequenced in a study of identifying expanded T cells in peripheral blood (dated 2019 in TCRdb). Libraries were made using the immunoSEQ multiplex PCR assay. TCRdb stores this immuneACCESS table with in-frame sequences only. Part of the clones is absent; in the studies checked, under half of the shortfall reflects unresolved V genes, and no reason is known for the rest. Counted in this sample were approximately 110,000 clones; 88% of them appeared once. About 7.7% of the sample rests with the top ten. Sequencing used blood. The receptors were gathered from a person aged 18-69 years in good health.

This clone showed up just a few times. V usage is TRBV10-3 and J usage is TRBJ2-3; no reliable D call. The CDR3 is 14 amino acids. Looked up from germline, CDR1 is ENHRY and CDR2 is SYGVKD. The V end was cut by 2 bases, the J end by 7 bases, with 13 bases between. CDR3 region: CAISEPRAANTQYF. The CDR3 DNA sequence: TGTGCCATCAGTGAGCCCCGGGCTGCTAATACGCAGTATTTT.

This clone was observed a handful of times. This chain uses TRBV7-2 with TRBJ1-2, with TRBD1 matching over 8 bases. The CDR3 length is 16 residues. Germline-derived CDR1 and CDR2 are SGHTA and FQGNSA. V gave up 1 base and J gave up 3 bases; unmatched junction bases: 7. The CDR3, as DNA: TGTGCCAGCAGCTTAGGCGGGACAGGCAATTACTATGGCTACACCTTC. Protein product: CASSLGGTGNYYGYTF.

The chain employs TRBV9 and TRBJ2-1; 9 nucleotides match TRBD1. CDR3 length: 16 residues. Germline V gene data show CDR1 as SGDLS and CDR2 as YYNGEE. The J segment lost 6 bases and the V segment lost 0 bases, leaving 7 bases of the junction unmatched. The CDR3, as DNA: TGTGCCAGCAGCGTAGGCGTAGGACAGGGGTTCAATGAGCAGTTCTTC. It specifies CASSVGVGQGFNEQFF. The variable domain in full, completed from reference TRBV9 and TRBJ2-1, reads DSGVTQTPKHLITATGQRVTLRCSPRSGDLSVYWYQQSLDQGLQFLIQYYNGEERAKGNILERFSAQQFPDLHSELNLSSLELGDSALYFCASSVGVGQGFNEQFFGPGTRLTVL.

The V and J genes are TRBV7-9 and TRBJ1-5; 8 bases fit TRBD1. V shed 6 bases, J shed 3 bases, and the junction held 7 bases outside the gene matches. The CDR3 sequence is 15 residues long. Germline loops: CDR1 SEHNR, CDR2 FQNEAQ (reference sequence). CDR3 bases: TGTGCCAGCAGGTTGGGACAGGCGTTCAATCAGCCCCAGCATTTT. Translating gives CASRLGQAFNQPQHF.

This clone showed up just a few times. The J gene is TRBJ1-4, the V gene TRBV11-2; 9 bases map to TRBD1. Germline lookup yields CDR1 SGHAT and CDR2 FQNNGV. The V and J ends lost 7 bases and 4 bases, in that order; junction bases with no gene match: 7. The length of the CDR3 is 15 residues. The CDR3 region has the DNA TGTGCCAGCAAACCACAGGGGGCGGGTAATGAAAAACTGTTTTTT. Amino acids: CASKPQGAGNEKLFF.